The present T cell receptor (beta chain) was sequenced within a study of Ad26.COV2.S vaccination and SARS-CoV-2 variants (dated by TCRdb to the early 2020s). Regarding the complete study: Vaccine-arm donors were drawn from COV1001, a multicentre, randomized, double-blind, placebo-controlled phase I-IIa trial of Ad26.COV2.S in healthy adults. Trial participants were randomized into five groups of five, in which low-dose or high-dose Ad26.COV2.S was given once or twice, or placebo was given on both occasions. Ad26.COV2.S was administered intramuscularly at a dose of 5x10^10 or 1x10^11 viral particles, either as one shot or as two shots given 56 days apart. The specificity and breadth of SARS-CoV-2-reactive T cell receptors after Ad26.COV2.S vaccination were assessed by TCRbeta repertoire sequencing. The TCR-sequenced set comprised about 32 samples: about 19 Ad26.COV2.S vaccine recipients, 5 placebo recipients and 8 SARS-CoV-2 convalescent individuals. Investigators did not know the trial group allocation while performing experiments and assessing outcomes.

With respect to this clone: Which antigen it targets is not known. Base qualities are not at hand, and no much larger clone is one base apart.

Overall results and qualifications from the work: After vaccination, substantial breadth of spike-specific CD8+ and CD4+ T cell responses was reported. Comparing responses between vaccine doses or regimens was not something the study was powered to do. According to the authors, total T cell responses may have been underestimated by the TCR breadth and depth analyses. Ad26.COV2.S recipients had higher spike-specific TCR breadth than placebo recipients (P = 0.0014). Vaccine and placebo recipients had similar non-spike TCR breadth, a finding consistent with the vaccine containing only spike.

Explained via the paper, the treatment or condition label denotes: over 15 received Ad26.COV2.S at low or high dose, single or two shots; several received placebo; per-sample allocation not given. Repertoires of vaccine and placebo recipients were sequenced from samples taken on day 63 after the first injection. Cohort 1b enrolled around 24 adults aged 18-55 years at a single site in Boston, USA, between 29 July and 7 August 2020. As a vaccine, Ad26.COV2.S was a replication-incompetent adenovirus type 26 vector that expressed a prefusion-stabilized SARS-CoV-2 spike protein derived from the original Wuhan strain. The immunoSEQ Assay was the method used to sequence TCRbeta CDR3 regions. After extraction, genomic DNA underwent amplification by bias-controlled multiplex PCR, followed by high-throughput sequencing. The source study handled its data this way. To quantify the absolute abundance of every unique TCRbeta CDR3 region, sequences were collapsed and filtered. T cell fraction was estimated by normalizing TCRbeta template counts to usable DNA, which was measured by amplifying reference genes present in all nucleated cells. Repertoire TCRs were annotated as SARS-CoV-2-specific by exact matching of V gene, CDR3 amino acid sequence and J gene to a known reactive TCR set. The reference SARS-CoV-2 TCR set was derived from MIRA and filtered for enrichment in COVID-19-positive ImmuneCODE repertoires, a step that removed public or cross-reactive TCRs. Using the MIRA antigens, annotated TCRs were further analysed by specific ORF or by position within an ORF. Depth was the summed frequency of annotated unique rearrangements, while breadth was defined as annotated unique rearrangements over total unique productive rearrangements. Two-sided Wilcoxon rank-sum tests were used to compare TCR breadth between groups. TCRdb stores this immuneACCESS table with in-frame sequences only. Part of the clones is absent; in the studies checked, under half of the shortfall reflects unresolved V genes, and no reason is known for the rest. V and J calls and clone size are given by that table; D and trimming were obtained from the DNA. The sample table shows roughly 510,000 clones, and around nine tenths are seen once. The top ten hold roughly 12% of the sample.

For CDR1 and CDR2, the germline V gene lists MDHEN and SYDVKM. V is clipped by 5 bases and J by 6 bases, and the sequence between their germline boundaries is 16 bases long. The CDR3 goes from the cysteine to the phenylalanine over 14 residues. Only the CDR3 DNA stays, 42 bases, in frame from base 1. The TCR was taken from a person aged 18 to 65 who received the Ad26.COV2.S COVID-19 vaccine or a placebo. The source was peripheral blood, collected in a trial of Ad26.COV2.S vaccine versus placebo. This sequence uses TRBV28 and TRBJ1-2; the D gene cannot be resolved reliably. The DNA is TGTGCCAGCAGTACTCGTCTTCTCGGGGATGGCTACACCTTC. It encodes CASSTRLLGDGYTF.